This T cell receptor beta chain was sequenced in a study of blood T cell repertoires in COVID-19. About the study: Sites across the United States, Italy and Spain contributed samples from acute and convalescent COVID-19. From T cells, B-cell-depleted T cells, or PBMCs came the material, which was cDNA or gDNA.

Original methodology: Quantification of nucleated cells was approximated via reference gene primer amplification. The method was immunoSEQ multiplex PCR; TCRdb's version includes in-frame clones alone and lacks a portion of them. V and J calls and clone size are those listed in that table; D and trimming were worked out from the DNA. The table includes about 230,000 clones, 75% to 90% detected once. The CDR3 sequence is 13 residues long. V was shortened by 0 bases and J by 7 bases, with 9 bases between the two germline ends. Germline V gives CDR1 LGHDT, CDR2 YNNKEL (reference sequence). The rearrangement joins TRBV3-1 (or the pseudogene TRBV3-2) to TRBJ1-1; D is ambiguous. Sequencing was performed on peripheral blood. The sequence was obtained from a woman aged 70 to 79 with active or convalescent COVID-19. This CDR3 reads CASSQEGRGEAFF. The CDR3 DNA reads as TGTGCCAGCAGCCAAGAAGGCCGGGGTGAAGCTTTCTTT.